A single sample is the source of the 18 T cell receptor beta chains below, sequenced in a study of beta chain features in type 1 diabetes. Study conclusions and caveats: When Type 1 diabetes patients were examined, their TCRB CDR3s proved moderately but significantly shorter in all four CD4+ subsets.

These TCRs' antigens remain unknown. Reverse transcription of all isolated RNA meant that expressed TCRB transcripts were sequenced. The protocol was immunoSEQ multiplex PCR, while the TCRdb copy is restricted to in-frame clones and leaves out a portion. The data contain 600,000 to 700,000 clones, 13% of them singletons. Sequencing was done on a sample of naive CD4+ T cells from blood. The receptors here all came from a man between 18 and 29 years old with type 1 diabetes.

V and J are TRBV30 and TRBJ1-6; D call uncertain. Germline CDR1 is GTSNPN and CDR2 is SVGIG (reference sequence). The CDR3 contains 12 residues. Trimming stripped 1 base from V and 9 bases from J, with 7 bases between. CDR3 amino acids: CAWSGGVSPLHF. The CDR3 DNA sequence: TGTGCCTGGAGTGGTGGGGTTTCACCCCTCCACTTT.

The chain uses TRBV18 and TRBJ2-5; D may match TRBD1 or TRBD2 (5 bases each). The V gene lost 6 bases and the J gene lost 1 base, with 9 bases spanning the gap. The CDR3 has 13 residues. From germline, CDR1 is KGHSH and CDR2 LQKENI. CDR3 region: CASSTGTQETQYF. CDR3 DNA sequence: TGTGCCAGCTCGACCGGGACCCAAGAGACCCAGTACTTC.

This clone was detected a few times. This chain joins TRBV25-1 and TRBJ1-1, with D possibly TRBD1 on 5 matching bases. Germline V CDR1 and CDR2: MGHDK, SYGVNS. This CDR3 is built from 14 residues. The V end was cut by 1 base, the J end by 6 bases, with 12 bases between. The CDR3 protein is CASSEWGRQPEAFF. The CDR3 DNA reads TGTGCCAGCAGTGAATGGGGCAGGCAACCTGAAGCTTTCTTT. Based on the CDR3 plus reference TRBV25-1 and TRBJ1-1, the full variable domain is EADIYQTPRYLVIGTGKKITLECSQTMGHDKMYWYQQDPGMELHLIHYSYGVNSTEKGDLSSESTVSRIRTEHFPLTLESARPSHTSQYLCASSEWGRQPEAFFGQGTRLTVV.

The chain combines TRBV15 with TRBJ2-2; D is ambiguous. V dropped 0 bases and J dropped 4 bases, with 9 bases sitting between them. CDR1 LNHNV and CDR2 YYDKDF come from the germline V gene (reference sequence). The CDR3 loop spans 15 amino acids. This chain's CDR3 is CATSRDRLSTGELFF. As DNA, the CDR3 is TGTGCCACCAGCAGAGATCGACTCTCCACCGGGGAGCTGTTTTTT.

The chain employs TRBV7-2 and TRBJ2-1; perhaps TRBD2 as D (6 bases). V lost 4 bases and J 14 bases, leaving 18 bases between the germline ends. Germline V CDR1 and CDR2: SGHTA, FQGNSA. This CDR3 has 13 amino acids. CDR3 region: CASSSKPGTGKFF. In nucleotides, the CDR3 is TGTGCCAGCAGCTCCAAACCCGGGACTGGGAAGTTCTTC.

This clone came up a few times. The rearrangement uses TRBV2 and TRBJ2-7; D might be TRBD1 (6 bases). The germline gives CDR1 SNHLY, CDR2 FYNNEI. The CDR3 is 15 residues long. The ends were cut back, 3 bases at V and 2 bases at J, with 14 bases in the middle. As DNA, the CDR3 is TGTGCCAGCAGTGACACAGGGCTGCAACCCTACGAGCAGTACTTC. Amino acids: CASSDTGLQPYEQYF.

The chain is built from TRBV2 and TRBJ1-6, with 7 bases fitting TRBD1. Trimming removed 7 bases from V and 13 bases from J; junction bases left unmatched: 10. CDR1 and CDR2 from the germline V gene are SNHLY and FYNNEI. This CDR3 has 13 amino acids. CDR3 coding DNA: TGTGCCAGCAAGGGACAGCCTATAGAGCCCCTCCACTTT. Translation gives CASKGQPIEPLHF.

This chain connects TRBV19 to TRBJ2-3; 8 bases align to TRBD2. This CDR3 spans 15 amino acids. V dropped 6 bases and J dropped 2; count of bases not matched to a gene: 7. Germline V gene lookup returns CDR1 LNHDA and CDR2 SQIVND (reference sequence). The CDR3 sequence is CASRDSGATTDTQYF. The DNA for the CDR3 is TGTGCCAGTAGGGATAGCGGGGCCACCACAGATACGCAGTATTTT.

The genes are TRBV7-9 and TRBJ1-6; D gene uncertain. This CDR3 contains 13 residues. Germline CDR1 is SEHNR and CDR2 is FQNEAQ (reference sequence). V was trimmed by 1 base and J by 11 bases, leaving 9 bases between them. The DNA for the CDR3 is TGTGCCAGCAGCTTAGATCTCCGGACACCCCTCCACTTT. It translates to CASSLDLRTPLHF. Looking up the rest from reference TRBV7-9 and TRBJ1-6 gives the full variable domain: DTGVSQNPRHKITKRGQNVTFRCDPISEHNRLYWYRQTLGQGPEFLTYFQNEAQLEKSRLLSDRFSAERPKGSFSTLEIQRTEQGDSAMYLCASSLDLRTPLHFGNGTRLTVT.

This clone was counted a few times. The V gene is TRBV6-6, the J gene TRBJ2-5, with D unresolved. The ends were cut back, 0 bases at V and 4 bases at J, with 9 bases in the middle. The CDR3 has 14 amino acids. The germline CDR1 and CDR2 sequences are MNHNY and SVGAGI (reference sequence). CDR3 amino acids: CASSYSNFVETQYF. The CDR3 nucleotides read TGTGCCAGCAGTTACTCGAATTTCGTAGAGACCCAGTACTTC.

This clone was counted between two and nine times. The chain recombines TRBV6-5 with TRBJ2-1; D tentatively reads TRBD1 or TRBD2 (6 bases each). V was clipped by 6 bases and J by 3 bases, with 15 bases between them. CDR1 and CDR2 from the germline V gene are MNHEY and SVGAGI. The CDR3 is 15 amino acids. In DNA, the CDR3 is TGTGCCAGCAGGCTAACGGGGGCCGGCTACAATGAGCAGTTCTTC. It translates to CASRLTGAGYNEQFF.

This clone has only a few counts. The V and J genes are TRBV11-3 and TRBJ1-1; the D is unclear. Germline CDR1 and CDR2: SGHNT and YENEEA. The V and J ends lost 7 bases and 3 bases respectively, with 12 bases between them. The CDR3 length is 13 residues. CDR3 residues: CASTLNSYTEAFF. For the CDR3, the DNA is TGTGCCAGCACTCTGAACAGCTACACTGAAGCTTTCTTT.

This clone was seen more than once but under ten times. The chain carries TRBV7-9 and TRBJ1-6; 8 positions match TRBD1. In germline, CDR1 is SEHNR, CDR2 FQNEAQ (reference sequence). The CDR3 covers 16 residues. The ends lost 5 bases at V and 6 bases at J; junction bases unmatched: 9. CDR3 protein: CASSVSGGAGNSPLHF. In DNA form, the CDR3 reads TGTGCCAGCAGCGTCTCAGGGGGCGCGGGTAATTCACCCCTCCACTTT.

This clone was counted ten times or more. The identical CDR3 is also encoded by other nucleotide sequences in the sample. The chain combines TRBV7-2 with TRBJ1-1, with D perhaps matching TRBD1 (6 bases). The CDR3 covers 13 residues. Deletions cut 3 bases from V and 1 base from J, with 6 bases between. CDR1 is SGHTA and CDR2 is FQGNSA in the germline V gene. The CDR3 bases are TGTGCCAGCAGCTTGGACAGGAACACTGAAGCTTTCTTT. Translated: CASSLDRNTEAFF.

Here the CDR3 reads CASSYTSGVDNEQFF. CDR3 in DNA: TGTGCCAGCAGCTACACTAGCGGGGTCGACAATGAGCAGTTCTTC. The V call is TRBV6-5, the J call TRBJ2-1; 10 nucleotides line up with TRBD2. Germline values: CDR1 MNHEY, CDR2 SVGAGI. J was trimmed by 5 bases and V by 6 bases; bases with no gene match: 7. CDR3 length: 15 amino acids.

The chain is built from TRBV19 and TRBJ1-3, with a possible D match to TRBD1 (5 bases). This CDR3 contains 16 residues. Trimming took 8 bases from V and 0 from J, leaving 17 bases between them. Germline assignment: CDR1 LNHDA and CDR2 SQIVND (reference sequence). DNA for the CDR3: TGTGCCAGTGGACCCTACAGGATCGACTCTGGAAACACCATATATTTT. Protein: CASGPYRIDSGNTIYF.

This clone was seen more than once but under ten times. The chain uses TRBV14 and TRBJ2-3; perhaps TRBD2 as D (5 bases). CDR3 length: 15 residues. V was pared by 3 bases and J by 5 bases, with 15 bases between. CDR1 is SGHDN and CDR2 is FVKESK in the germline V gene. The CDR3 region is CASSHRIGEGDTQYF. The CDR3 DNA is TGTGCCAGCAGCCATCGGATCGGAGAGGGAGATACGCAGTATTTT.

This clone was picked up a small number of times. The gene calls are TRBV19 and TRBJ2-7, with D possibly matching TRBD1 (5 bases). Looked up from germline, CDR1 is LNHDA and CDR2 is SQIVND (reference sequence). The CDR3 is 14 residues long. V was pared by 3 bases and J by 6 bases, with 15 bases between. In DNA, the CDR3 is TGTGCCAGTAGTATCGGGCAGGGTGTGTCCGAGCAGTACTTC. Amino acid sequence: CASSIGQGVSEQYF.